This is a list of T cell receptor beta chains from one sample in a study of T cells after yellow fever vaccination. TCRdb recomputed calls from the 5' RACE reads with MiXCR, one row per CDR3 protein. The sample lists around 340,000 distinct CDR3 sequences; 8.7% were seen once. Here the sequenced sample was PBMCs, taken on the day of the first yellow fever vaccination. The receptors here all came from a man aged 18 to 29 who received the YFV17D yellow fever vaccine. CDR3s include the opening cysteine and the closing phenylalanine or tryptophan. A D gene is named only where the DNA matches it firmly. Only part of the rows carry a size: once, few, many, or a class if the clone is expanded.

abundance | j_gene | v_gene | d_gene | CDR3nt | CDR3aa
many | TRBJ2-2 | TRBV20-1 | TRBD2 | TGCAGTGTAACCGGGACTAGGTCCACCGGGGAGCTGTTTTTT | CSVTGTRSTGELFF
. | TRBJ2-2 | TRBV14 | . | TGTGCCAGCAGCCAAGACTGGGCGTCCGGGGAGCTGTTTTTT | CASSQDWASGELFF
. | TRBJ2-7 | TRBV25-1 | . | TGTGCCAGCAGTGTGGACTCCTACGAGCAGTACTTC | CASSVDSYEQYF
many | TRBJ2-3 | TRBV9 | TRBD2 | TGTGCCAGCAGCTCCTCGGGGGGGGGTACAGATACGCAGTATTTT | CASSSSGGGTDTQYF
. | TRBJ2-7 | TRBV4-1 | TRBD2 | TGCGCCAGCAGCAGGGCTAGCGGTCTGCAGTACTTC | CASSRASGLQYF
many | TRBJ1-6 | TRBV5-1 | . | TGCGCCAGCAGCTTGGGGGAAAATTCACCCCTCCACTTT | CASSLGENSPLHF
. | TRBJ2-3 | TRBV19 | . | TGTGCCAGTCAAGGGGGGGACACAGATACGCAGTATTTT | CASQGGDTDTQYF
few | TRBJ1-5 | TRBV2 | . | TGTGCCAGCAGTGAATTCGAAACAGGGAGAATGTTGGGTCAGCCCCAGCATTTT | CASSEFETGRMLGQPQHF
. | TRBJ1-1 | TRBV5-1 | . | TGCGCCAGCAGCTTTATGACAGAGAACACTGAAGCTTTCTTT | CASSFMTENTEAFF
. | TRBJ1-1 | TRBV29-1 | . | TGCAGCGTTGCAACTCCGGCCAACACTGAAGCTTTCTTT | CSVATPANTEAFF
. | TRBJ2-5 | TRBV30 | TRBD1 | TGTGCCTGGAGGGAGACAGGGGCTATGGTGGAGACCCAGTACTTC | CAWRETGAMVETQYF
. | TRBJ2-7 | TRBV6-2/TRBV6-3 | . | TGTGCCAGCAGCCCCTACAGGGGAGGAATGTACGAGCAGTACTTC | CASSPYRGGMYEQYF
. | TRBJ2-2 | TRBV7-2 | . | TGTGCCAGCAGCAGGCAGGGATCGACCGGGGAGCTGTTTTTT | CASSRQGSTGELFF
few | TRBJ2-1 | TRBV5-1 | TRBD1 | TGCGCCAGCAGCCTACAGGGGGCCCTCAATGAGCAGTTCTTC | CASSLQGALNEQFF
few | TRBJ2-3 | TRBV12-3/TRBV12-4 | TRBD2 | TGTGCCAGCAGTCCCCCACGACTAGCCGGGTGGGATACGCAGTATTTT | CASSPPRLAGWDTQYF
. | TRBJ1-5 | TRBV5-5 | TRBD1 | TGTGCCAGCAGCTTAACCACAGGGGGTCAGCCCCAGCATTTT | CASSLTTGGQPQHF
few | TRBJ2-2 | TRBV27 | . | TGTGCCAGCAGTTGGTCAGTTAACACCGGGGAGCTGTTTTTT | CASSWSVNTGELFF
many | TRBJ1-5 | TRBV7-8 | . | TGTGCCAGCAGCGCCCAAGGGCGAGGGGGTAGCAATCAGCCCCAGCATTTT | CASSAQGRGGSNQPQHF
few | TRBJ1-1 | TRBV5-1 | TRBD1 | TGCGCCAGCAGCGCGCAGGGGGCCGACACTGAAGCTTTCTTT | CASSAQGADTEAFF
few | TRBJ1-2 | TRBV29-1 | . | TGCAGCGTTGAAGGACTGAAGAACTATGGCTACACCTTC | CSVEGLKNYGYTF
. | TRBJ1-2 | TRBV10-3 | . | TGTGCCATCGGGGACACCTATGGCTACACCTTC | CAIGDTYGYTF
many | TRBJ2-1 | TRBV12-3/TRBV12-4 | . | TGTGCCAGCAGTTTATCTGGGGAGCAGTTCTTC | CASSLSGEQFF